This T cell receptor (beta chain) is drawn from a study of OX40 agonist ivuxolimab in advanced cancers. Turning to the study itself: Partial response was recorded in three patients: one hepatocellular carcinoma and two cutaneous melanoma cases. Study-wide results and caveats: Still undetermined is the antigen specificity of the expanded peripheral T cells. Relatively little clonal expansion, among the lowest observed, appeared in partial responders at 0.1-3.0 mg/kg. In the 0.1 to 3.0 mg/kg range, CD4+ and CD8+ blood T cells had expanded clonally by week 6.

The germline V gene has CDR1 SGHTA and CDR2 FQGNSA. The CDR3 covers 17 residues. Trimming cost V 4 bases and J 1 base; bases outside gene matches: 9. Notes on this clone: Its antigen is unknown.

Clones were read by immunoSEQ multiplex PCR, and TCRdb kept only the in-frame ones, dropping some. Altogether 90,000 or so clones are present, 75% to 90% being singletons, with the ten largest covering under 0.35%. This receptor was obtained from an adult with an advanced solid tumor such as melanoma, head and neck, liver or kidney cancer. This rearrangement joins TRBV7-2 to TRBJ1-5; 8 bases fit TRBD1. The specimen was CD4+ or CD8+ T cells sorted from blood, collected in a trial of the OX40 agonist ivuxolimab. The CDR3, as DNA: TGTGCCAGCAGCTCGCTACCAGGGGGCTTGAGCAATCAGCCCCAGCATTTT. Its protein is CASSSLPGGLSNQPQHF. The full variable domain, with the rest looked up from reference TRBV7-2 and TRBJ1-5, is GAGVSQSPSNKVTEKGKDVELRCDPISGHTALYWYRQSLGQGLEFLIYFQGNSAPDKSGLPSDRFSAERTGGSVSTLTIQRTQQEDSAVYLCASSSLPGGLSNQPQHFGDGTRLSIL.